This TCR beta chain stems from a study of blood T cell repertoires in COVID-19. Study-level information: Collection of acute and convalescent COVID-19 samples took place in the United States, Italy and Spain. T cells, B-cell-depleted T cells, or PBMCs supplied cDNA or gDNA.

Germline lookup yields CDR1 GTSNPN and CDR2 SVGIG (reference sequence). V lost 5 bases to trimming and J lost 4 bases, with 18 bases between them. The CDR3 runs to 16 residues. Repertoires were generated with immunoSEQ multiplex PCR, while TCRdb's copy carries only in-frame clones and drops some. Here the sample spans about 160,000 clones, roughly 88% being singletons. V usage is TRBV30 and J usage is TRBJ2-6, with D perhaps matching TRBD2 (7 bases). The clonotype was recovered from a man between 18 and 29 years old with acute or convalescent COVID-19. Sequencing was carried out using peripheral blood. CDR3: CAWVARGARGANVLTF. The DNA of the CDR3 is TGTGCCTGGGTAGCCCGGGGGGCGAGGGGGGCCAACGTCCTGACTTTC.